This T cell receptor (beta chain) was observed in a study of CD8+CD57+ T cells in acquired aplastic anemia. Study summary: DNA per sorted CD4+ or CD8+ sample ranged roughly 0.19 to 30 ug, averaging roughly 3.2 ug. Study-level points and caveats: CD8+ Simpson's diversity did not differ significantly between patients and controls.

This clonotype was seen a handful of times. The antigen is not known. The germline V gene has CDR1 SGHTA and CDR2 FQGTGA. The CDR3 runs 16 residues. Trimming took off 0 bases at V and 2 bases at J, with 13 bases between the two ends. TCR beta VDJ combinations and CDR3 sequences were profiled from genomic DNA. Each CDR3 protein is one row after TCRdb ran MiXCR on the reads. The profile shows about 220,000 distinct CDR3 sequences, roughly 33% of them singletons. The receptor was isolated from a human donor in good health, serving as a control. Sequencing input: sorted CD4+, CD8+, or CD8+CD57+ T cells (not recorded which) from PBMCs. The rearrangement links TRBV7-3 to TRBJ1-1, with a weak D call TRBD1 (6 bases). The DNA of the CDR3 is TGTGCCAGCAGCTTAACAGGGGGGGGAATTAACACTGAAGCTTTCTTT. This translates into CASSLTGGGINTEAFF.